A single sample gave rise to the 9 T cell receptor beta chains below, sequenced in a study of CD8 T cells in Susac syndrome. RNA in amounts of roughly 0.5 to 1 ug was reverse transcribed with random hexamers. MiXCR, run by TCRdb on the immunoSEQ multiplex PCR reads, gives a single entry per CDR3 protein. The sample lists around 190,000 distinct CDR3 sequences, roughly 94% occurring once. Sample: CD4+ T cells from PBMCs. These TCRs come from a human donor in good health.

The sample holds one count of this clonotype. In DNA form, the CDR3 reads TGCAGCGTTGAGGAAACTAGCTCGGAGACCCAGTACTTC. This codes for CSVEETSSETQYF. The chain links TRBV29-1 to TRBJ2-5, with D tentatively TRBD2 (6 bases). CDR1 is SQVTM and CDR2 is ANQGSEA in the germline V gene. The CDR3 runs 13 residues. The ends were cut back, 3 bases at V and 5 bases at J, with 13 bases in the middle.

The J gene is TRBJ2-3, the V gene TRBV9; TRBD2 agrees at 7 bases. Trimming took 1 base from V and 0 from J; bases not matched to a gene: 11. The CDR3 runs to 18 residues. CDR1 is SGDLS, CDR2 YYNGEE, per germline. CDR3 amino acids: CASSVSPVGGLSTDTQYF. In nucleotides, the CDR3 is TGTGCCAGCAGCGTATCCCCGGTCGGGGGGTTAAGCACAGATACGCAGTATTTT.

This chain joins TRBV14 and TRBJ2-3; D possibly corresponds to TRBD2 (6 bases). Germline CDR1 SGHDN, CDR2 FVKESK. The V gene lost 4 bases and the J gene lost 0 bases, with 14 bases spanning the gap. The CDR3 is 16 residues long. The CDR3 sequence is CASSPRLDWSTDTQYF. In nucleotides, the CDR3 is TGTGCCAGCAGCCCTCGACTAGACTGGAGCACAGATACGCAGTATTTT.

Written as DNA, the CDR3 is TGTGCCAGCAGCCAAGATAACAAAAACATTCAGTACTTC. Its translation: CASSQDNKNIQYF. The chain links TRBV3-1 to TRBJ2-4; no clear D gene. The CDR3 extends over 13 amino acids. CDR1 and CDR2 from the germline V gene are LGHDT and YNNKEL (reference sequence). Trimming stripped 0 bases from V and 3 bases from J, with 3 bases between. The full variable domain, rest sourced from reference TRBV3-1 and TRBJ2-4, is DTAVSQTPKYLVTQMGNDKSIKCEQNLGHDTMYWYKQDSKKFLKIMFSYNNKELIINETVPNRFSPKSPDKAHLNLHINSLELGDSAVYFCASSQDNKNIQYFGAGTRLSVL.

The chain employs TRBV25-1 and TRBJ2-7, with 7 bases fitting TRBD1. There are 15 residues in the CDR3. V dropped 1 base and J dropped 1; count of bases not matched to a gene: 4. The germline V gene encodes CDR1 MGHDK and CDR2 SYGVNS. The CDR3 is CASSESWTGSYEQYF. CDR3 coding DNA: TGTGCCAGCAGTGAATCCTGGACAGGTTCCTACGAGCAGTACTTC.

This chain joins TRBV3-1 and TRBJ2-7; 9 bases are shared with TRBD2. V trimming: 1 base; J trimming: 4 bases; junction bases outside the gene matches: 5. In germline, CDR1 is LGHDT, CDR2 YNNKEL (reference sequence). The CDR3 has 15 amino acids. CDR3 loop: CASSQGLAEPYEQYV. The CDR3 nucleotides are TGTGCCAGCAGCCAAGGACTAGCGGAACCGTACGAGCAGTACGTC.

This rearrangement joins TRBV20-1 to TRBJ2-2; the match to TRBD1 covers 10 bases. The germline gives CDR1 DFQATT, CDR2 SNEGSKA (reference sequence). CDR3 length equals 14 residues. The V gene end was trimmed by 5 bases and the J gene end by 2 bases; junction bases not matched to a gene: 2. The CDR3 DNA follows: TGCAGTGCTCGGACAGGGGGAAACACCGGGGAGCTGTTTTTT. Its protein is CSARTGGNTGELFF.

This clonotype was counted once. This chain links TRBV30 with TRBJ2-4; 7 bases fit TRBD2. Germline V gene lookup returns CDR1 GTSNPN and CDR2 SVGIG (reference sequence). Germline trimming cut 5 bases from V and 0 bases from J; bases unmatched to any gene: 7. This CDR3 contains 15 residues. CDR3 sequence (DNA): TGTGCCTGGGGGCTAGCGGTCCTAGCCAAAAACATTCAGTACTTC. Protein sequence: CAWGLAVLAKNIQYF.

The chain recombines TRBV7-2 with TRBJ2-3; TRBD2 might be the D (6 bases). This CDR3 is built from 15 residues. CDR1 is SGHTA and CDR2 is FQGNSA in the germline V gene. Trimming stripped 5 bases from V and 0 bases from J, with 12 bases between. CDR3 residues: CASSLGLFSTDTQYF. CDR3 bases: TGTGCCAGCAGCCTGGGACTTTTTAGCACAGATACGCAGTATTTT.